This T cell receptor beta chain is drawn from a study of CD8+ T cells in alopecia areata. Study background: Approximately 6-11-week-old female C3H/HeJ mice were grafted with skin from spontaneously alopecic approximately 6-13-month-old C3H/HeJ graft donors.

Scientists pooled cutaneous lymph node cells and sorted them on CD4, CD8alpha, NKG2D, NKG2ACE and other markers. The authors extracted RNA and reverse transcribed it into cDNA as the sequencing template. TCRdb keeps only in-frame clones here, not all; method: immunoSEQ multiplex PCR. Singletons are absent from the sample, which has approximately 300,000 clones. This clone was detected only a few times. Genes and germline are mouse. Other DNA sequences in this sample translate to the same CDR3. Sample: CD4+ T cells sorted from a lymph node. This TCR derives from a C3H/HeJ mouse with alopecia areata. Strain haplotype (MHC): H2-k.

CDR3 region: CASSPPGHNYAEQFF. CDR3 DNA, as far as it was read: TGTGCCAGCAGCCCCCCGGGACATAACTATGCT. The chain recombines TRBV5 with TRBJ2-1; D perhaps matches TRBD1 (6 bases). The CDR3 is cut off 4 residues early in the read; its end comes from the germline J gene. CDR3 length equals 15 residues. From germline, CDR1 is LGHNA and CDR2 YNLKQL (reference sequence). V gave up 4 bases and J gave up 0 bases, with 10 bases separating them.